This T cell receptor (beta chain) came from a study of PD-1 blockade in mismatch repair-deficient tumors. Whole-study findings and limits: Rapid post-treatment expansion, then contraction, generally preceding radiologic response, marked tumor-resident clones.

This CDR3 spans 17 amino acids. CDR1 SGHTA and CDR2 FQGNSA come from the germline V gene. With 4 bases clipped from V and 7 bases from J, the junction kept 15 bases outside the gene matches. A note on this clone: What it binds is not known.

Repertoires were generated with immunoSEQ multiplex PCR, while TCRdb's copy carries only in-frame clones and drops some. The table lists some 100,000 clones, about four fifths of them singletons. J is TRBJ2-1 and V is TRBV7-2; 8 bases are a match to TRBD2. The sequences come from peripheral blood, collected 36 weeks after starting pembrolizumab. The origin of this receptor is an adult with mismatch repair-deficient cancer. The CDR3, as DNA: TGTGCCAGCAGCTCTAGGACTAGCCCCTGGCGGGAGAATGAGCAGTTCTTC. Its translation: CASSSRTSPWRENEQFF.